A single sample gave rise to the 26 T cell receptor beta chains below, sequenced in a study of human T cells and chemical hapten exposure. Described time point: patch test 3, about 24 weeks after DPC sensitization. Stated treatment: therapeutic diphenylcyclopropenone sensitization with weekly scalp DPC. TCRdb called the RACE reads again in MiXCR, with one record for every CDR3 protein. The table records some 89,000 distinct CDR3 sequences, around a quarter of them present only once. The sample here was whole blood, taken in connection with sensitization to the hapten diphenylcyclopropenone (DPC). These receptors all stem from a man aged 40-49 years with alopecia areata. Some clones in this sample may be carry-over from other donors' samples.

This chain uses TRBV7-3 with TRBJ2-5; 9 bases align to TRBD2. The CDR3 is made up of 15 amino acids. Per germline, CDR1 SGHTA and CDR2 FQGTGA. The junction had 8 bases not matched to a gene; V was cut back by 4 bases and J by 5 bases. The CDR3 here is CASSYSGLAGETQYF. In DNA form, the CDR3 reads TGTGCCAGCAGCTATTCGGGGCTAGCGGGGGAGACCCAGTACTTC. Combining the CDR3 with reference TRBV7-3 and TRBJ2-5 gives the whole variable domain GAGVSQTPSNKVTEKGKYVELRCDPISGHTALYWYRQSLGQGPEFLIYFQGTGAADDSGLPNDRFFAVRPEGSVSTLKIQRTERGDSAVYLCASSYSGLAGETQYFGPGTRLLVL.

CDR3 sequence reads: CASSQDPGETEAFF. CDR3 DNA: TGTGCCAGCAGCCAAGATCCCGGGGAGACTGAAGCTTTCTTT. V gene TRBV4-2 combines with J gene TRBJ1-1; no firm D call. Trimming took 0 bases from V and 5 from J, leaving 10 bases between them. The CDR3 extends over 14 amino acids. Germline-derived CDR1 and CDR2 are LGHNA and YNFKEQ.

V and J are TRBV3-1 and TRBJ2-1, with D perhaps assigned TRBD1 or TRBD2 (5 bases each). V was clipped by 3 bases and J by 10 bases, with 10 bases between them. This CDR3 has 12 amino acids. CDR1 and CDR2 (germline): LGHDT, YNNKEL (reference sequence). The CDR3 reads CASSQGTEEQFF. CDR3 sequence (DNA): TGTGCCAGCAGCCAGGGGACGGAGGAGCAGTTCTTC.

The gene calls are TRBV5-1 and TRBJ1-1, with TRBD1 identical over 7 bases. After removal of 2 bases from V and 4 bases from J, the junction contained 5 bases not matched to a gene. The CDR3 is made up of 14 amino acids. CDR1 SGHRS and CDR2 YFSETQ come from the germline V gene. The CDR3 bases are TGCGCCAGCAGCTTAGGGGGCTACGGCACTGAAGCTTTCTTT. Residues: CASSLGGYGTEAFF.

This rearrangement joins TRBV6-5 to TRBJ2-7; TRBD1 matches at 10 bases. Germline CDR1 and CDR2: MNHEY and SVGAGI. The CDR3 sequence is 15 residues long. Trimming took 4 bases from V and 2 from J; bases not matched to a gene: 5. This chain's CDR3 is CASSWGQGTAYEQYF. Here the CDR3 DNA reads TGTGCCAGCAGTTGGGGACAGGGGACCGCCTACGAGCAGTACTTC.

The gene calls are TRBV12-3 or TRBV12-4 and TRBJ2-1; possible D gene TRBD2, 6 bases. V was cut by 1 base and J by 5 bases, with 18 bases left in between. The CDR3 length is 17 residues. This chain's CDR3 is CASSLGLSGTVNNEQFF. Here the CDR3 DNA reads TGTGCCAGCAGTTTAGGTCTTTCCGGGACTGTCAACAATGAGCAGTTCTTC.

This chain connects TRBV7-8 to TRBJ2-1; D may be TRBD1 or TRBD2 (6 bases each). This CDR3 comprises 16 residues. Germline lookup yields CDR1 SGHVS and CDR2 FQNEAQ. Trimming cost V 4 bases and J 4 bases, with 17 bases left between them. CDR3 DNA: TGTGCCAGCAGCTCTAAACTAGGGGGGAATTACAATGAGCAGTTCTTC. Translating gives CASSSKLGGNYNEQFF.

There are a few counts of this clonotype. V is TRBV28 and J is TRBJ1-6; 8 bases fit TRBD1. After removal of 8 bases from V and 9 bases from J, the junction contained 6 bases not matched to a gene. This CDR3 comprises 13 residues. In germline, CDR1 is MDHEN, CDR2 SYDVKM. CDR3 region: CASRGQETSPLHF. DNA of the CDR3: TGTGCCAGCCGGGGACAGGAAACTTCACCCCTCCACTTT.

This clonotype was found a few times. The chain employs TRBV6-5 and TRBJ1-4; D unclear. The CDR3 consists of 16 residues. V gave up 5 bases and J gave up 1 base, with 14 bases separating them. CDR1 MNHEY and CDR2 SVGAGI come from the germline V gene. This chain's CDR3 is CASSTEGRRTNEKLFF. The CDR3 nucleotides are TGTGCCAGCAGTACGGAGGGTAGGAGAACTAATGAAAAACTGTTTTTT.

The V gene is TRBV20-1, the J gene TRBJ1-1; D remains ambiguous. The CDR3 is 13 amino acids. The germline V gene encodes CDR1 DFQATT and CDR2 SNEGSKA (reference sequence). The V end lost 0 bases, the J end lost 9 bases, and 14 bases lay between the germline ends. The CDR3 DNA sequence: TGCAGTGCTAGAGATTTGCCGGGGATGAAAGCTTTCTTT. Protein sequence: CSARDLPGMKAFF.

A few counts support this clonotype. The gene calls are TRBV14 and TRBJ1-3; D unclear. CDR3 size: 15 residues. Germline V lookup: CDR1 SGHDN, CDR2 FVKESK. Trimming removed 3 bases from V and 4 bases from J, with 13 bases in between. CDR3 DNA: TGTGCCAGCAGCCACGGGGATCCGGAGGGAAACACCATATATTTT. Translated: CASSHGDPEGNTIYF.

This clonotype was detected a few times. The gene calls are TRBV28 and TRBJ2-5; D remains unclear. The CDR3 has 11 amino acids. Germline CDR1 MDHEN, CDR2 SYDVKM. Trimming stripped 8 bases from V and 1 base from J, with 5 bases between. CDR3 sequence (DNA): TGTGCCAGCCTGGCCCAAGAGACCCAGTACTTC. Protein: CASLAQETQYF.

This clonotype was counted a few times. This sequence joins TRBV13 and TRBJ2-7; no reliable D call. CDR3 length: 13 residues. The germline V gene encodes CDR1 PRHDT and CDR2 FYEKMQ (reference sequence). The ends were cut back, 5 bases at V and 3 bases at J, with 11 bases in the middle. The CDR3 region has the DNA TGTGCCAGCAGCCGAAACCGACTCTACGAGCAGTACTTC. It specifies CASSRNRLYEQYF.

The V gene is TRBV20-1, the J gene TRBJ1-2; no clear D. V was trimmed by 1 base and J by 1 base, leaving 13 bases between them. The germline V gene encodes CDR1 DFQATT and CDR2 SNEGSKA (reference sequence). The CDR3 has 15 residues. The CDR3 spells CSARVPGGFNYGYTF. CDR3 sequence (DNA): TGCAGTGCTAGAGTCCCGGGAGGATTTAACTATGGCTACACCTTC.

In its sample, this clonotype is medium-sized (0.01 to 0.1%). This chain connects TRBV6-2 or TRBV6-3 to TRBJ1-5; perhaps TRBD1 as D (5 bases). Germline assignment: CDR1 MNHEY and CDR2 SVGEGT. CDR3 size: 16 residues. Trimming pared 2 bases from V and 0 bases from J, leaving 11 bases between. The CDR3 loop is CASSYGYQGSNQPQHF. The CDR3 bases are TGTGCCAGCAGTTACGGTTACCAGGGTAGCAATCAGCCCCAGCATTTT.

This clonotype has a count of ten or more. The chain joins TRBV3-1 to TRBJ2-7; TRBD1 matches at 8 bases. V lost 4 bases to trimming and J lost 4 bases; unmatched junction nucleotides: 6. CDR1 and CDR2 from the germline V gene are LGHDT and YNNKEL (reference sequence). This CDR3 contains 14 residues. For the CDR3, the DNA is TGTGCCAGCAGCCCGATGGACAGGGAATACGAGCAGTACTTC. Its translation is CASSPMDREYEQYF.

The CDR3, as DNA: TGCGCCAGCAGCTCAAGCGCGTTCGCAGATACGCAGTATTTT. This gives the protein CASSSSAFADTQYF. The chain links TRBV5-1 to TRBJ2-3; D is unclear. This CDR3 comprises 14 residues. CDR1 and CDR2 (germline): SGHRS, YFSETQ. V shed 3 bases and J shed 4 bases, with 12 bases lying between them.

This chain's CDR3 is CASSLVPYQETQYF. CDR3 bases: TGTGCCAGCAGCTTGGTCCCATACCAAGAGACCCAGTACTTC. This sequence joins TRBV5-5 and TRBJ2-5; D uncertain. In germline, CDR1 is SGHKS, CDR2 YYEKEE (reference sequence). The CDR3 has 14 residues. Trimming shortened V by 0 bases and J by 0 bases, and 6 bases separated the two germline ends.

This clonotype was counted only a few times. This chain connects TRBV9 to TRBJ2-1; 8 bases are shared with TRBD2. The germline CDR1 and CDR2 sequences are SGDLS and YYNGEE. The CDR3 length is 17 residues. The ends lost 1 base at V and 7 bases at J; junction bases unmatched: 13. CDR3 region: CASSVMTGGPGKNEQFF. The CDR3 DNA sequence: TGTGCCAGCAGCGTAATGACGGGAGGGCCGGGAAAGAATGAGCAGTTCTTC.

CDR3 nucleotides: TGCAGCCGCCAGAAAGAGGGATCCACTGAAGCTTTCTTT. Protein: CSRQKEGSTEAFF. The chain recombines TRBV20-1 with TRBJ1-1; D is uncertain. Germline V CDR1 and CDR2: DFQATT, SNEGSKA (reference sequence). The CDR3 has 13 residues.

The rearrangement uses TRBV30 and TRBJ2-3, with D uncertain. Trimming removed 2 bases at V and 4 bases at J, with 4 bases between. The CDR3 extends over 11 amino acids. Germline V gene data show CDR1 as GTSNPN and CDR2 as SVGIG (reference sequence). The CDR3 region has the DNA TGTGCCTGGAGTAGAGCAGATACGCAGTATTTT. Translated, it gives CAWSRADTQYF.

This clonotype was seen more than once but under ten times. The CDR3 bases are TGCAGAGGCAGGGGGCCGGGGAACACTGAAGCTTTCTTT. Translated: CRGRGPGNTEAFF. V usage is TRBV20-1 and J usage is TRBJ1-1; TRBD1 agrees at 8 bases. The germline V gene encodes CDR1 DFQATT and CDR2 SNEGSKA (reference sequence). The CDR3 is made up of 13 amino acids.

The V gene is TRBV5-1, the J gene TRBJ2-5; D gene ambiguous. The CDR3 length is 14 residues. The germline V and J ends were trimmed by 4 bases and 4 bases, with 14 bases remaining between them. CDR1 and CDR2 (germline): SGHRS, YFSETQ. The CDR3 DNA reads as TGCGCCAGCAGCCCCCACGGAGATTCAGAGACCCAGTACTTC. This codes for CASSPHGDSETQYF. The full variable domain, in which reference TRBV5-1 and TRBJ2-5 provide the parts outside the CDR3, is KAGVTQTPRYLIKTRGQQVTLSCSPISGHRSVSWYQQTPGQGLQFLFEYFSETQRNKGNFPGRFSGRQFSNSRSEMNVSTLELGDSALYLCASSPHGDSETQYFGPGTRLLVL.

The chain uses TRBV12-3 or TRBV12-4 and TRBJ2-1, with TRBD2 matching 13 bases. The CDR3 loop spans 18 amino acids. V was clipped by 6 bases and J by 1 base; unmatched bases: 9. The CDR3 loop is CASRDGLAGDVSYNEQFF. For the CDR3, the DNA is TGTGCCAGCAGGGATGGACTAGCGGGAGACGTATCCTACAATGAGCAGTTCTTC.

The V and J genes are TRBV27 and TRBJ2-3, with D possibly TRBD2 on 6 matching bases. The CDR3 loop spans 16 amino acids. CDR1 is MNHEY and CDR2 is SMNVEV in the germline V gene (reference sequence). V lost 2 bases to trimming and J lost 1 base, with 13 bases between them. DNA for the CDR3: TGTGCCAGCAGTTTAGTCCGGGAGATAGGCACAGATACGCAGTATTTT. This encodes CASSLVREIGTDTQYF.

The gene calls are TRBV10-3 and TRBJ2-1, with TRBD1 identical over 8 bases. The V gene end was trimmed by 2 bases and the J gene end by 8 bases; junction bases not matched to a gene: 8. The CDR3 spans 15 residues. Germline V gives CDR1 ENHRY, CDR2 SYGVKD. The CDR3 DNA reads as TGTGCCATCAGTGAGAGGTCAGGGGGCAAGGATGAGCAGTTCTTC. This gives the protein CAISERSGGKDEQFF.